This TCR beta chain was recorded in a study of blood T cells in healthy people across ages. Across the whole study: Template switching picked up about one barcoded beta molecule for each two T cells. Study-wide points: With age, beta diversity per million T cells declined roughly linearly, significantly by 35 to 40.

Every donor contributed about 10 milliliters of peripheral blood by blood draw. Every sample had a minimum of 6 million PBMCs isolated. This clonotype occurred a few times. Its antigen remains unidentified. CDR3 length: 12 residues. J was trimmed by 5 bases and V by 4 bases; bases with no gene match: 2. CDR1 is DFQATT, CDR2 SNEGSKA, per germline (reference sequence). A second about 6 to 12 cycle PCR used barcoded and J-beta primers. TCRdb ran MiXCR on the 5' RACE reads and lists one entry per CDR3 protein. The table has approximately 830,000 distinct CDR3 sequences, 60% to 80% seen once. The receptor was isolated from a man aged 25-45 years in good health. The chain employs TRBV20-1 and TRBJ1-5; 7 nucleotides align to TRBD1. The sample consisted of blood. As DNA, the CDR3 is TGCAGTGCTAACAGGGGTGATCAGCCCCAGCATTTT. Translating gives CSANRGDQPQHF.